One T cell receptor (beta chain) is described in this entry. The data were taken from a study of control samples from healthy donors and cancer patients. Germline loops: CDR1 LNHNV, CDR2 YYDKDF (reference sequence). The CDR3 is 15 amino acids. V was shortened by 2 bases and J by 2 bases, with 12 bases between the two germline ends. The data were produced by immunoSEQ multiplex PCR, yet TCRdb's version contains in-frame clones alone and is incomplete. The sample has 20,000 to 30,000 clones; 75% to 85% are singletons. This chain links TRBV15 with TRBJ1-2; D perhaps matches TRBD1 (5 bases). The source is a man between 60 and 75 years old with colorectal cancer. The sample consisted of PBMCs. The CDR3: CATSRPDTLNYGYTF. The CDR3 region has the DNA TGTGCCACCAGCAGACCGGACACCCTCAACTATGGCTACACCTTC. Looking up the rest from reference TRBV15 and TRBJ1-2 gives the full variable domain: DAMVIQNPRYQVTQFGKPVTLSCSQTLNHNVMYWYQQKSSQAPKLLFHYYDKDFNNEADTPDNFQSRRPNTSFCFLDIRSPGLGDTAMYLCATSRPDTLNYGYTFGSGTRLTVV.